A single sample is the source of the 24 T cell receptor beta chains below, sequenced in a study of tumor-infiltrating lymphocytes in oesophageal squamous cell carcinoma. TCRdb passed the PCR reads through MiXCR, listing each CDR3 protein once. This sample has 18,000 or so distinct CDR3 sequences, with 35% to 50% found just once. Source material: normal esophageal tissue next to the tumor. These TCRs come from a male donor with esophageal squamous cell carcinoma.

At least ten counts were recorded for this clonotype. V usage is TRBV6-1 and J usage is TRBJ2-7, with D possibly being TRBD2 (6 bases). This CDR3 is built from 14 residues. Germline loops: CDR1 MNHNS, CDR2 SASEGT. Trimming shortened V by 3 bases and J by 2 bases, and 11 bases separated the two germline ends. CDR3 bases: TGTGCCAGCAGTGACCCGGCGGGGCCCTACGAGCAGTACTTC. Residues: CASSDPAGPYEQYF.

Details on this clonotype: No conserved phenylalanine or tryptophan ends this CDR3, so it is likely a read error. No DNA is shown, since the ends of the CDR3 on it are uncertain; the CDR3 is the one TCRdb lists. The chain recombines TRBV6-6 with TRBJ2-7; the table's D call, TRBD2, was not checked against the DNA. Per the germline V gene, CDR1 is MNHNY and CDR2 is SVGAGI (reference sequence). The CDR3 is 15 residues long, ends included. The chain's CDR3 is CASSYEGWDGYTFGS.

This clonotype is labeled as medium-sized (0.01 to 0.1%). The junction departs from germline at one end; a sequencing error may be responsible. The chain combines TRBV7-7 with TRBJ2-7; tentative D call: TRBD1 (6 bases). Germline V lookup: CDR1 SSHAT, CDR2 FNYEAQ (reference sequence). The CDR3 extends over 16 amino acids. The CDR3 reads CASSLPHRVGAYEQYF. CDR3 sequence (DNA): TGTGCTAGCAGCTTACCACACAGGGTCGGAGCCTACGAGCAGTACTTC. The full variable domain, rest sourced from reference TRBV7-7 and TRBJ2-7, is GAGVSQSPRYKVTKRGQDVTLRCDPISSHATLYWYQQALGQGPEFLTYFNYEAQPDKSGLPSDRFSAERPEGSISTLTIQRTEQRDSAMYRCASSLPHRVGAYEQYFGPGTRLTVT.

This clonotype was found a few times. Given the absence of the conserved phenylalanine or tryptophan at the CDR3 end, a read error is likely. It is unclear where the CDR3 begins or ends on the DNA, so no DNA is shown, and the CDR3 is as TCRdb lists it. The rearrangement links TRBV7-4 to TRBJ2-3; the D call TRBD2 from the table was never checked on the DNA. Per the germline V gene, CDR1 is SGHVT and CDR2 is SQSDAQ. The CDR3 spans 15 residues, counting both ends. This CDR3 is CASSSSGQETQYFGP.

This clonotype was seen at least ten times. An end of the junction does not agree with germline; a read error may underlie this. V and J are TRBV5-4 and TRBJ2-7; D remains unclear. The CDR3 covers 15 residues. Germline lookup yields CDR1 SGHNT and CDR2 YYREEE (reference sequence). CDR3 protein: CASSLDPGSSYEQYF. DNA for the CDR3: TGCGCCAGCAGCTTGGACCCGGGTAGCTCCTACGAGCAGTACTTC.

This clonotype was recorded at least ten times. The rearrangement links TRBV10-3 to TRBJ2-1; 14 bases map to TRBD2. Germline V gene lookup returns CDR1 ENHRY and CDR2 SYGVKD. There are 22 residues in the CDR3. The junction had 19 bases not matched to a gene; V was cut back by 2 bases and J by 4 bases. The CDR3 loop reads CAISEPGLAGVPEWGGYNEQFF. The CDR3 DNA reads as TGTGCCATCAGTGAGCCGGGACTAGCGGGAGTGCCGGAGTGGGGTGGTTACAATGAGCAGTTCTTC.

This clonotype was recorded many times. This sequence joins TRBV6-6 and TRBJ2-7, with a possible D match to TRBD1 (6 bases). CDR1 is MNHNY, CDR2 SVGAGI, per germline (reference sequence). The CDR3 has 15 amino acids. V lost 0 bases to trimming and J lost 3 bases, with 12 bases between them. The CDR3 coding sequence is TGTGCCAGCAGTTACTCCCGGACAGATGACTACGAGCAGTACTTC. Its protein product is CASSYSRTDDYEQYF.

V and J are TRBV19 and TRBJ1-5, with D hard to call. CDR1 LNHDA and CDR2 SQIVND come from the germline V gene (reference sequence). This CDR3 region has 15 residues. Trimming shortened V by 3 bases and J by 6 bases, and 15 bases separated the two germline ends. The CDR3 sequence is CASSIAGGGSQPQHF. DNA for the CDR3: TGTGCCAGTAGTATCGCGGGAGGCGGCTCTCAGCCCCAGCATTTT.

This clonotype was seen many times. The chain couples TRBV6-2 or TRBV6-3 to TRBJ2-3; the D gene is possibly TRBD2 (6 bases). Between the trimmed V and J ends, which lost 2 bases and 0 bases, there was a span of 9 bases. Per the germline V gene, CDR1 is MNHEY and CDR2 is SVGEGT. The CDR3 spans 15 residues. CDR3 bases: TGTGCCAGCAGTTACCGGCGGGGTAGCACAGATACGCAGTATTTT. Its protein is CASSYRRGSTDTQYF.

This clonotype was observed at least ten times. V gene TRBV6-6 combines with J gene TRBJ2-7, with 7 bases fitting TRBD1. Germline trimming cut 0 bases from V and 2 bases from J; bases unmatched to any gene: 4. Germline assignment: CDR1 MNHNY and CDR2 SVGAGI (reference sequence). This CDR3 region has 15 residues. CDR3 region: CASSYSGGRAYEQYF. DNA for the CDR3: TGTGCCAGCAGTTACTCAGGGGGCAGGGCCTACGAGCAGTACTTC.

This clonotype was seen a handful of times. The gene calls are TRBV9 and TRBJ2-3; D remains unclear. The CDR3 length is 12 residues. The V end lost 1 base, the J end lost 6 bases, and 6 bases lay between the germline ends. Germline-derived CDR1 and CDR2 are SGDLS and YYNGEE. The CDR3 nucleotides are TGTGCCAGCAGCGTATTAGGGGATACGCAGTATTTT. It is translated as CASSVLGDTQYF.

The chain couples TRBV11-2 to TRBJ2-5; D perhaps matches TRBD2 (5 bases). The end of the DNA fits TRBJ2-7 better, so the J call may be wrong. The CDR3 runs to 16 residues. Germline CDR1 and CDR2: SGHAT and FQNNGV. The CDR3 is CASSWRLGSRSYEQYF. In DNA, the CDR3 is TGTGCCAGCAGCTGGAGGTTGGGGAGTCGGTCCTACGAGCAGTACTTC.

As to this clonotype: Likely a read error: the CDR3 ends without its conserved phenylalanine or tryptophan. Because the CDR3's place on the DNA is in doubt, the DNA is left out and the CDR3 is given as listed by TCRdb. The V and J genes are TRBV7-3 and TRBJ2-6; TRBD1 is the table's D call and was not checked against the DNA. Germline assignment: CDR1 SGHTA and CDR2 FQGTGA. The length of the CDR3 is 17 amino acids, counting both ends. The CDR3 spells CASSLGDGKGNIQYFGA.

This clonotype has more than one count but fewer than ten. Because it lacks the conserved phenylalanine or tryptophan at the end, this CDR3 is likely a read error. Because the CDR3's place on the DNA is in doubt, the DNA is left out and the CDR3 is given as listed by TCRdb. V and J are TRBV7-2 and TRBJ2-5. Per the germline V gene, CDR1 is SGHTA and CDR2 is FQGNSA. The CDR3 is 16 amino acids in total, end residues counted. The CDR3 sequence: CASSPRVGGYEQYFGN.

The sample holds a few counts of this clonotype. This may arise from a read error, as a much more abundant clone is one base away. The rearrangement links TRBV28 to TRBJ2-1; D call uncertain. The J call is doubtful: the DNA matches TRBJ2-7 better. The germline V gene encodes CDR1 MDHEN and CDR2 SYDVKM. There are 16 residues in the CDR3. The CDR3 protein is CASPSPGSSSYNEQYF. CDR3 bases: TGTGCCAGTCCAAGCCCAGGATCGAGCTCCTACAATGAGCAGTACTTC.

This clonotype appeared a few times. The chain links TRBV7-3 to TRBJ2-7, with unresolved D. The J call may not be correct, given that the DNA end is closer to TRBJ2-5. Germline V gives CDR1 SGHTA, CDR2 FQGTGA. The length of the CDR3 is 16 residues. The DNA for the CDR3 is TGTGCCAGCAGCTTAACGGGCCCCAGGAACCAAGAGACCCAGTACTTC. It encodes CASSLTGPRNQETQYF.

This clonotype was counted at least ten times. This rearrangement joins TRBV5-6 to TRBJ1-2; D might be TRBD1 (6 bases). Trimming cost V 0 bases and J 5 bases, with 8 bases left between them. Germline-derived CDR1 and CDR2 are SGHDT and YYEEEE. The CDR3 spans 13 residues. The CDR3 bases are TGTGCCAGCAGCTTGGGACAGGATTATGGCTACACCTTC. Translated, it gives CASSLGQDYGYTF.

In its sample, this clonotype was seen once. The conserved phenylalanine or tryptophan is not found at the CDR3 terminus, so this likely reflects a read error. No DNA is shown, since the ends of the CDR3 on it are uncertain; the CDR3 is the one TCRdb lists. The V gene is TRBV11-2, the J gene TRBJ2-3; TRBD2, the D gene given by the table, was not confirmed from the DNA. CDR1 SGHAT and CDR2 FQNNGV come from the germline V gene. The CDR3 spans 19 residues, counting both ends. CDR3 sequence: CASSLDRGLLSYNEQFFGP.

At least ten counts were recorded for this clonotype. This chain links TRBV6-1 with TRBJ2-1; weak D call: TRBD2 (6 bases). The CDR3 is 15 amino acids. Germline lookup yields CDR1 MNHNS and CDR2 SASEGT. Between the trimmed V and J ends, which lost 7 bases and 0 bases, there was a span of 13 bases. CDR3 sequence: CASKVLGGSYNEQFF. DNA for the CDR3: TGTGCCAGCAAAGTACTCGGGGGCTCCTACAATGAGCAGTTCTTC.

This clonotype was recorded a few times. Because the CDR3 is missing its conserved closing phenylalanine or tryptophan, this is likely a read error. Because the CDR3's place on the DNA is in doubt, the DNA is left out and the CDR3 is given as listed by TCRdb. The chain joins TRBV28 to TRBJ2-7. Germline V CDR1 and CDR2: MDHEN, SYDVKM. The CDR3 spans 15 residues, counting both ends. The CDR3 is CASRIQSNYGYTFGS.

This clonotype was found a few times. The chain uses TRBV7-2 and TRBJ1-2; 9 bases align to TRBD1. Germline lookup yields CDR1 SGHTA and CDR2 FQGNSA. With 1 base clipped from V and 4 bases from J, the junction kept 4 bases outside the gene matches. CDR3 length: 15 residues. CDR3 amino acids: CASSLGTGGIYGYTF. In DNA form, the CDR3 reads TGTGCCAGCAGCTTAGGAACAGGGGGCATCTATGGCTACACCTTC. Filled out from reference TRBV7-2 and TRBJ1-2, the complete variable domain reads GAGVSQSPSNKVTEKGKDVELRCDPISGHTALYWYRQSLGQGLEFLIYFQGNSAPDKSGLPSDRFSAERTGGSVSTLTIQRTQQEDSAVYLCASSLGTGGIYGYTFGSGTRLTVV.

This clonotype occurred a few times. The chain uses TRBV18 and TRBJ2-7; D is possibly TRBD1 (6 bases). CDR1 and CDR2 (germline): KGHSH, LQKENI. The CDR3 length is 14 residues. Between the trimmed V and J ends, which lost 6 bases and 2 bases, there was a span of 14 bases. The CDR3 sequence: CASSEAGATYEQYF. The CDR3, as DNA: TGTGCCAGCTCCGAAGCAGGGGCCACCTACGAGCAGTACTTC. Complete variable domain (other parts from reference TRBV18 and TRBJ2-7): NAGVMQNPRHLVRRRGQEARLRCSPMKGHSHVYWYRQLPEEGLKFMVYLQKENIIDESGMPKERFSAEFPKEGPSILRIQQVVRGDSAAYFCASSEAGATYEQYFGPGTRLTVT.

As to this clonotype: A read error is likely, as this CDR3 ends without the conserved phenylalanine or tryptophan. The DNA is omitted, as the CDR3 cannot be located on it reliably, and the CDR3 follows TCRdb's listing. The V and J genes are TRBV28 and TRBJ2-1; the table calls TRBD1, which could not be checked here. Germline CDR1 is MDHEN and CDR2 is SYDVKM. Ends included, the CDR3 has 17 residues. CDR3 loop: CASSLSPGLPSGYTFGS.

In its sample, this clonotype was seen many times. This chain connects TRBV24-1 to TRBJ1-1; TRBD1 agrees at 8 bases. The CDR3 is 15 residues long. J lost 0 bases, V lost 3 bases, and 2 bases had no gene match. The germline V gene has CDR1 KGHDR and CDR2 SFDVKD. The CDR3 reads CATSDGQGVNTEAFF. CDR3 sequence (DNA): TGTGCCACCAGTGATGGACAGGGCGTGAACACTGAAGCTTTCTTT.